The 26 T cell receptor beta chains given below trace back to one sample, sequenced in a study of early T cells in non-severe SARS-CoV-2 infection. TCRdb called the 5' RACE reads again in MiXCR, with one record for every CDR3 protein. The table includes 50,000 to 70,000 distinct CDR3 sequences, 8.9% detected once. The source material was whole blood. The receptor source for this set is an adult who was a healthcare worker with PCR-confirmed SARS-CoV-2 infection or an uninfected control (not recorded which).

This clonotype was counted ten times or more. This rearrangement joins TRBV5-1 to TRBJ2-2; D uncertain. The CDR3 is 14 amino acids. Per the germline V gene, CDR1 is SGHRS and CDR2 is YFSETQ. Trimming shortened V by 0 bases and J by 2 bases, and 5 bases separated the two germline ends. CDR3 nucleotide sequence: TGCGCCAGCAGCTTGGGCAGCAACACCGGGGAGCTGTTTTTT. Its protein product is CASSLGSNTGELFF.

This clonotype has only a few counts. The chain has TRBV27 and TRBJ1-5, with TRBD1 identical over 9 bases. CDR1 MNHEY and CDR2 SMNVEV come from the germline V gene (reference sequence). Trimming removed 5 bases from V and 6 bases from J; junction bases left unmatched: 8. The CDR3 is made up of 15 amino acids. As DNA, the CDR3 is TGTGCCAGCAGTAGGACAGGGGTTGCGGGTCAGCCCCAGCATTTT. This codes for CASSRTGVAGQPQHF.

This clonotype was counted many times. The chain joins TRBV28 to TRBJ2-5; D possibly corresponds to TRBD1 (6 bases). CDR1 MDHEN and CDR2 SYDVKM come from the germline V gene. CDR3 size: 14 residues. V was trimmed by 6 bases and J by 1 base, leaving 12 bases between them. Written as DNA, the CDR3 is TGTGCCAGCAGATTCCAGGGGACCCAAGAGACCCAGTACTTC. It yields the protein CASRFQGTQETQYF.

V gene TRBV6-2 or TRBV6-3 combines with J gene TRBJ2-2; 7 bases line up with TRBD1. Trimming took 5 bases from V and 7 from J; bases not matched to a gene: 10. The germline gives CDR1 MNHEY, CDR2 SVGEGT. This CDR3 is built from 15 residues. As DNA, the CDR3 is TGTGCCAGCAGTGACCTGAGGGGGCAAGGCGGGGAGCTGTTTTTT. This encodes CASSDLRGQGGELFF.

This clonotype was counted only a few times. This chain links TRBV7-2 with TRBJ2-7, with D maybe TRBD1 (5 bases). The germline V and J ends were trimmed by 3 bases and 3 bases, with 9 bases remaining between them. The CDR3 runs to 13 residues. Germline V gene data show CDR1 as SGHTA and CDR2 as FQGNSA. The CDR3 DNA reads TGTGCCAGCAGCTTTAGGGGTAACTACGAGCAGTACTTC. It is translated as CASSFRGNYEQYF.

The CDR3 spells CASSLRTSGNTGELFF. CDR3 nucleotides: TGTGCCAGCAGCCTAAGGACTAGCGGAAACACCGGGGAGCTGTTTTTT. The rearrangement links TRBV7-2 to TRBJ2-2, with 10 bases lining up with TRBD2. The J segment lost 2 bases and the V segment lost 5 bases, leaving 5 bases of the junction unmatched. The CDR3 sequence is 16 residues long. Germline CDR1 reads SGHTA; CDR2 reads FQGNSA. Combining the CDR3 with reference TRBV7-2 and TRBJ2-2 gives the whole variable domain GAGVSQSPSNKVTEKGKDVELRCDPISGHTALYWYRQSLGQGLEFLIYFQGNSAPDKSGLPSDRFSAERTGGSVSTLTIQRTQQEDSAVYLCASSLRTSGNTGELFFGEGSRLTVL.

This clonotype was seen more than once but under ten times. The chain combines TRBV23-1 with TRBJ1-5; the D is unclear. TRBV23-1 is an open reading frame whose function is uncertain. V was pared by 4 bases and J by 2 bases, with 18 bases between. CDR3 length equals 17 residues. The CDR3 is CASSPPRFSSRNQPQHF. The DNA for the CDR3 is TGCGCCAGCAGTCCCCCTCGGTTTAGTTCGCGCAATCAGCCCCAGCATTTT.

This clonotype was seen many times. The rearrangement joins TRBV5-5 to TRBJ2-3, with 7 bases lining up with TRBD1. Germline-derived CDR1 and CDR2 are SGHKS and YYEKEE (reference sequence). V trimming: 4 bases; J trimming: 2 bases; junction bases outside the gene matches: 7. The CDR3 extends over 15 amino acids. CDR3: CASSRTGVFTDTQYF. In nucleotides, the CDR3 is TGTGCCAGCAGCCGCACAGGGGTCTTCACAGATACGCAGTATTTT.

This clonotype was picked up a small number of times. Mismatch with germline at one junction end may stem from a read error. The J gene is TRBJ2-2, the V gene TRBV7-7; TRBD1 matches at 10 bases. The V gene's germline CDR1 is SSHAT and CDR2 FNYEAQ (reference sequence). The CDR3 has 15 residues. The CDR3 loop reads CASSPGGQGNRELFF. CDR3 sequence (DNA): TGTGCTAGCAGCCCGGGGGGACAGGGGAACCGGGAGCTGTTTTTT.

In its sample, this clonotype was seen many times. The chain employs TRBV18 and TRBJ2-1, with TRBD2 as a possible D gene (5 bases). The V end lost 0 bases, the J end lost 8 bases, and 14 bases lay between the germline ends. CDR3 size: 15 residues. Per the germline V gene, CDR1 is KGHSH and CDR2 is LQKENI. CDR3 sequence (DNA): TGTGCCAGCTCACCACCATACGAGGGAAAGGATGAGCAGTTCTTC. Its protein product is CASSPPYEGKDEQFF. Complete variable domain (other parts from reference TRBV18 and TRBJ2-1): NAGVMQNPRHLVRRRGQEARLRCSPMKGHSHVYWYRQLPEEGLKFMVYLQKENIIDESGMPKERFSAEFPKEGPSILRIQQVVRGDSAAYFCASSPPYEGKDEQFFGPGTRLTVL.

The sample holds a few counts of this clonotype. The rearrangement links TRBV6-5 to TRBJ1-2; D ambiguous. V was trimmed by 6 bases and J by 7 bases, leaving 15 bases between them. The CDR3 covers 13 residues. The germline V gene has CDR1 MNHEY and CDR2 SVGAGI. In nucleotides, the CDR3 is TGTGCCAGCAGCAACACCCAGGCCGGTGGCTACACCTTC. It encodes CASSNTQAGGYTF.

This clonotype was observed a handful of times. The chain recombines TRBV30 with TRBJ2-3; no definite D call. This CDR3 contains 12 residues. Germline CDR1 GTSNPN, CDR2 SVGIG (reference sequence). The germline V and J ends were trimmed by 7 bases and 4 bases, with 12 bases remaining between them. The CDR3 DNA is TGTGCCTCCGCAGGTGGTGCAGATACGCAGTATTTT. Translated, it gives CASAGGADTQYF.

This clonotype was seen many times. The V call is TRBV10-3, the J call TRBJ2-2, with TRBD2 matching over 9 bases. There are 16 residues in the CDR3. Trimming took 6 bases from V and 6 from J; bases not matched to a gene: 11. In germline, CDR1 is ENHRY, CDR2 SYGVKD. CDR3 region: CAIRDNSGSISGELFF. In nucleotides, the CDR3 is TGTGCCATCAGGGATAATAGCGGGAGTATCTCCGGGGAGCTGTTTTTT.

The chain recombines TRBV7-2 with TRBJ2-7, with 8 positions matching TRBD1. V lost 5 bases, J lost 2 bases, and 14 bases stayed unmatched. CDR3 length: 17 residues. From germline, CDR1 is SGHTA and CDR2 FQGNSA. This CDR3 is CASSPMDAQGATYEQYF. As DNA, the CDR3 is TGTGCCAGCAGCCCTATGGATGCCCAGGGGGCAACCTACGAGCAGTACTTC.

Here the CDR3 reads CASSSDRIYIYEQYF. CDR3 nucleotides: TGTGCCAGCAGTTCCGACAGGATATATATCTACGAGCAGTACTTC. The genes are TRBV28 and TRBJ2-7; a weak D match, TRBD1 (6 bases). CDR1 is MDHEN, CDR2 SYDVKM, per germline. This CDR3 contains 15 residues. V was pared by 4 bases and J by 3 bases, with 16 bases between.

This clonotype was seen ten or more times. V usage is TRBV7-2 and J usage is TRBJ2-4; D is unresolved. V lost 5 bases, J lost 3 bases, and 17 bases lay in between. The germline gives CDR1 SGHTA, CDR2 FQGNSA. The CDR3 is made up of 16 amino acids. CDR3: CASSPRASGGKNIQYF. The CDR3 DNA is TGTGCCAGCAGCCCCCGGGCCTCCGGCGGCAAAAACATTCAGTACTTC. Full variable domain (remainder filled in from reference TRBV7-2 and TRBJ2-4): GAGVSQSPSNKVTEKGKDVELRCDPISGHTALYWYRQSLGQGLEFLIYFQGNSAPDKSGLPSDRFSAERTGGSVSTLTIQRTQQEDSAVYLCASSPRASGGKNIQYFGAGTRLSVL.

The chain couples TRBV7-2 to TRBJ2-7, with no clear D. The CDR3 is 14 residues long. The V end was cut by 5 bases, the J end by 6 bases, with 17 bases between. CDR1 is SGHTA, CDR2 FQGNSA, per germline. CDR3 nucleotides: TGTGCCAGCAGCCCGTTACCTATCCGGGCCGAGCAGTACTTC. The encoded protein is CASSPLPIRAEQYF.

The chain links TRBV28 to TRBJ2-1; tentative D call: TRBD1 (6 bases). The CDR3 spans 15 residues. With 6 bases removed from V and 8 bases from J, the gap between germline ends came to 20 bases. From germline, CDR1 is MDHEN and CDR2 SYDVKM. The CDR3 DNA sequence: TGTGCCAGCAGCCTGCAGGGGCCTTCAGTCGATGAGCAGTTCTTC. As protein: CASSLQGPSVDEQFF.

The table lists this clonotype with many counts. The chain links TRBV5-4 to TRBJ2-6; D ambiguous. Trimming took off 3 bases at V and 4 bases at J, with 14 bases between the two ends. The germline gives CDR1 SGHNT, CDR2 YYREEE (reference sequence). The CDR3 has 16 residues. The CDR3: CASSSPKGRGANVLTF. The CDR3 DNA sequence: TGTGCCAGCAGCTCCCCCAAAGGGCGCGGGGCCAACGTCCTGACTTTC.

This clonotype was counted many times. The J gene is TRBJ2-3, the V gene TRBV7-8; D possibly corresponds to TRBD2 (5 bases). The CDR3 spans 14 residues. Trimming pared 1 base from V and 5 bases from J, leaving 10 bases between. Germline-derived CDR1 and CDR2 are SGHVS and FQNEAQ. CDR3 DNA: TGTGCCAGCAGCTTAGGAGGGCCCGGAGATACGCAGTATTTT. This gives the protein CASSLGGPGDTQYF.

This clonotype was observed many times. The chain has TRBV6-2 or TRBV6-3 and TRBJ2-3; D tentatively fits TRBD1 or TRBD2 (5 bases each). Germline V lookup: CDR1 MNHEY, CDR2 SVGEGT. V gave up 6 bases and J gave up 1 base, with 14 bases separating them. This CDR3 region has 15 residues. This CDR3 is CASSRWDRGTDTQYF. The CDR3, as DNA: TGTGCCAGCAGCCGATGGGACCGAGGCACAGATACGCAGTATTTT.

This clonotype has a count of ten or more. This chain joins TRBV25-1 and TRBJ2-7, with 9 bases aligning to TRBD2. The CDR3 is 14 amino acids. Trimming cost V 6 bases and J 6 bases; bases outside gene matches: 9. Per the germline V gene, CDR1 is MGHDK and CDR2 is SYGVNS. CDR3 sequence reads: CASSESGRNSEQYF. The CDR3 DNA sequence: TGTGCCAGCAGCGAAAGCGGGAGGAATAGCGAGCAGTACTTC.

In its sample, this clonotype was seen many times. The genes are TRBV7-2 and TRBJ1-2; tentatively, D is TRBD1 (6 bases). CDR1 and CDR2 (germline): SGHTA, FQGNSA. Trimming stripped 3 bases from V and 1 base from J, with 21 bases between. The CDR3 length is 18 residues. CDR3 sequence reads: CASSFRTPTGLVNYGYTF. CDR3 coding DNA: TGTGCCAGCAGCTTTAGGACCCCCACAGGGTTGGTTAACTATGGCTACACCTTC.

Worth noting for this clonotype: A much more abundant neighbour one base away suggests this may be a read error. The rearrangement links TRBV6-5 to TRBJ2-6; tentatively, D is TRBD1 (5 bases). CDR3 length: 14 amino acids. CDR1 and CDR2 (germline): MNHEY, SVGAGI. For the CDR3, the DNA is TGTGCCAGCGGGGTTAGCTCTGGGGCCTACGTCCTGACTTTC. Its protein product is CASGVSSGAYVLTF.

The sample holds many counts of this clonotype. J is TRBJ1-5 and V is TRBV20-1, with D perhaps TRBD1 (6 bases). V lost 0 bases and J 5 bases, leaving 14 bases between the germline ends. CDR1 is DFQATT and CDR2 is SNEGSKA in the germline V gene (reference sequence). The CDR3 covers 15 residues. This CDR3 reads CSARDGRGFDQPQHF. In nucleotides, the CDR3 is TGCAGTGCTAGAGATGGGAGGGGGTTTGATCAGCCCCAGCATTTT.

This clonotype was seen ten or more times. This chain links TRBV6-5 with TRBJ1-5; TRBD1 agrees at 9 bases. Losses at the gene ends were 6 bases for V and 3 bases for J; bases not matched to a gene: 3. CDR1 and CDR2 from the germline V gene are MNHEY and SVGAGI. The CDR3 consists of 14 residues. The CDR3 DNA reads TGTGCCAGCAGCGGACAGGGGCACAATCAGCCCCAGCATTTT. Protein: CASSGQGHNQPQHF.